This T cell receptor (beta chain) was captured by sequencing in a study of T cell responses to AZD1222 COVID-19 vaccine. Turning to the study itself: Samples with a second dose at about 4 or about 12 weeks were pooled together. Broader study findings: Dominant CD4 TCR responses targeted spike regions 160-218 and 743-854.

Note on this clone: Antigen specificity is unknown.

Measured with immunoSEQ multiplex PCR; TCRdb has only the in-frame clones, and not every one. Here the sample spans about 50,000 clones, 80% to 90% being singletons. This CDR3 contains 15 residues. Between the trimmed V and J ends, which lost 0 bases and 6 bases, there was a span of 15 bases. Germline CDR1 SGHDN, CDR2 FVKESK. Sequenced material: peripheral blood, taken on day 0 of AZD1222 vaccination. This receptor was identified in an adult in good health. The chain has TRBV14 and TRBJ2-7; possibly TRBD1 for D (6 bases). The DNA of the CDR3 is TGTGCCAGCAGCCAAGAAACAGGGTCAGGAGGCGAGCAGTACTTC. It specifies CASSQETGSGGEQYF.